The source of this T cell receptor beta chain is a study of CD8+CD57+ T cells in acquired aplastic anemia. Per the germline V gene, CDR1 is SGHVS and CDR2 is FNYEAQ. CDR3 length equals 16 residues. V was shortened by 1 base and J by 0 bases, with 13 bases between the two germline ends. Using genomic DNA as the template, TCR beta VDJ and CDR3 profiling was carried out. TCRdb ran MiXCR on the reads and lists one entry per CDR3 protein. The sample carries approximately 270,000 distinct CDR3 sequences, 45% to 70% recorded once. In regard to this clonotype: Its antigen is as yet unknown.

Findings and limits, study-wide: Around 30 sequences, all CD8+ CDR3, were shared between patients and controls.

The V and J genes are TRBV7-6 and TRBJ2-7, with D possibly TRBD2 on 6 matching bases. The TCR originated in a human donor with severe aplastic anemia or a healthy control (not recorded which). Material: sorted CD4+, CD8+, or CD8+CD57+ T cells (not recorded which) from PBMCs. Here the CDR3 DNA reads TGTGCCAGCAGCTTAGATGAAGTCGGGAGCTCCTACGAGCAGTACTTC. This translates into CASSLDEVGSSYEQYF.